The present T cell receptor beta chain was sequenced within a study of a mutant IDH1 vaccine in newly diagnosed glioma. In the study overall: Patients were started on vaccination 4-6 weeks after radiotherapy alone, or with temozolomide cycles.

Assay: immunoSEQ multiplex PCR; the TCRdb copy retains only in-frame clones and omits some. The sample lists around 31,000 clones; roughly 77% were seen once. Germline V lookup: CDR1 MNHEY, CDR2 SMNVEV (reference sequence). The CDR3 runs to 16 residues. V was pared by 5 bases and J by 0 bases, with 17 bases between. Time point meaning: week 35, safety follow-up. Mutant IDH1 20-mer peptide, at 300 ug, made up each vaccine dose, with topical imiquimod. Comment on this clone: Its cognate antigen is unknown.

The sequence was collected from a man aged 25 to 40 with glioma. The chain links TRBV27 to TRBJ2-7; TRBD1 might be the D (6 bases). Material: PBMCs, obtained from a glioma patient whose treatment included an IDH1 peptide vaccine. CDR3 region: CASSPKPNRVSYEQYF. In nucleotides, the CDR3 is TGTGCCAGCAGTCCGAAACCGAACAGGGTCTCCTACGAGCAGTACTTC.